A selection of T cell receptor beta chains follows, all from one sample in a study of response to subunit inactivated influenza vaccine. TCRdb redid the calling of the RT-PCR reads with MiXCR, one entry per CDR3 protein. The profile shows almost 250,000 distinct CDR3 sequences, less than 15% of them singletons. Sequenced material: non-naive T cells sorted from PBMCs, taken approximately 15 days before vaccination. The receptors here all came from a man aged 50 or older who received an inactivated influenza vaccine. Both conserved end residues are part of each CDR3. Each record gives: clone size, D gene, V gene, J gene, CDR3 DNA, CDR3 protein. The D gene is left open where the match is weak. The listing skips clone size in some rows; elsewhere it reads once, few, many or a size class.

>many|-|TRBV4-3|TRBJ1-2
TGCGCCAGCAGCCAAGATTTAAACTATGGCTACACCTTC
CASSQDLNYGYTF
>once|TRBD2|TRBV20-1|TRBJ2-3
TGCAGTGCTAGGCCCCTAGCGGAGCGGGAGGGTCGCACAGATACGCAGTATTTT
CSARPLAEREGRTDTQYF
>-|TRBD2|TRBV7-3|TRBJ2-1
TGTGCCAGCAGCTTAATGGCGGGAGAGTACAATGAGCAGTTCTTC
CASSLMAGEYNEQFF
>few|-|TRBV28|TRBJ1-5
TGTGCCAGCAATACAGGGTATGTTCAGCCCCAGCATTTT
CASNTGYVQPQHF
>-|-|TRBV27|TRBJ2-3
TGTGCCAGCGCCTTCGGGCCCTCTGGCACAGATACGCAGTATTTT
CASAFGPSGTDTQYF
>-|TRBD2|TRBV5-4|TRBJ2-7
TGTGCCAGCAGCTTGGCCGGACTAGCGGGGGGCCTAGGGAGGTACGAGCAGTACTTC
CASSLAGLAGGLGRYEQYF
>few|TRBD1|TRBV5-1|TRBJ1-6
TGCGCCAGCAGCCCAACTAACCGGGACAGGAGCTCCTATAATTCACCCCTCCACTTT
CASSPTNRDRSSYNSPLHF
>few|-|TRBV12-3/TRBV12-4|TRBJ2-5
TGTGCCAGCAGTTTAGGTCGGCAGGCCGGAAAAGAGACCCAGTACTTC
CASSLGRQAGKETQYF
>-|-|TRBV7-6|TRBJ2-5
TGTGCCAGCAGCTTAGTGCTAGGCGAGACCCAGTACTTC
CASSLVLGETQYF
>-|-|TRBV27|TRBJ2-2
TGTGCCAGCACTAACAGGGCCGGGGAGCTGTTTTTT
CASTNRAGELFF
>few|TRBD1|TRBV10-2|TRBJ2-7
TGCGCCAGCAGACAGGGGCCTACCTACGAGCAGTACTTC
CASRQGPTYEQYF
>-|TRBD2|TRBV2|TRBJ2-3
TGTGCCAGCAGTGAACTCGGGGGGGGGCCAACAGATACGCAGTATTTT
CASSELGGGPTDTQYF
>few|-|TRBV5-1|TRBJ1-6
TGCGCCTCAGCAAGTCACGGCTATAATTCACCCCTCCACTTT
CASASHGYNSPLHF
>-|TRBD2|TRBV5-1|TRBJ2-3
TGCGCCAGCAGATCCGGCGGGGGGACCTCAACGACAGATACGCAGTATTTT
CASRSGGGTSTTDTQYF
>many|-|TRBV5-6|TRBJ1-1
TGTGCCAGCACTGACAGACTGAACACTGAAGCTTTCTTT
CASTDRLNTEAFF
>few|-|TRBV20-1|TRBJ1-6
TGCAGTGCTAGGGCCCTGCCCCTCCACTTT
CSARALPLHF
>-|-|TRBV20-1|TRBJ1-1
TGCAGTGCTAGCGGGGGGGTGAACACTGAAGCTTTCTTT
CSASGGVNTEAFF
>many|-|TRBV6-2/TRBV6-3|TRBJ1-5
TGTGCCAGCAGTCCTTTTAGCAATCAGCCCCAGCATTTT
CASSPFSNQPQHF
>-|TRBD2|TRBV20-1|TRBJ2-3
TGCAGTGCTGGGGGACTAGCGGGTTACACAGATACGCAGTATTTT
CSAGGLAGYTDTQYF
>few|TRBD1|TRBV24-1|TRBJ2-1
TGTGCCACCAGTGGATTGGGACAGGACTACAATGAGCAGTTCTTC
CATSGLGQDYNEQFF
>few|TRBD1|TRBV20-1|TRBJ1-6
TGCAGTGCTACGGACAGGGAGAGCTCACCCCTCCACTTT
CSATDRESSPLHF
>-|-|TRBV4-3|TRBJ2-3
TGCGCCAGCAGCCAAGATTTGCAATCGGCAGCAGATACGCAGTATTTT
CASSQDLQSAADTQYF
>few|TRBD2|TRBV28|TRBJ2-1
TGTGCCAGCAGTTCCCCCGGACTAGCGGGGGGGAGCTCCTACAATGAGCAGTTCTTC
CASSSPGLAGGSSYNEQFF
>many|-|TRBV12-3/TRBV12-4|TRBJ2-2
TGTGCCAGCAGTTTAGCGACGGCTAGAACGTACACCGGGGAGCTGTTTTTT
CASSLATARTYTGELFF
>many|-|TRBV29-1|TRBJ2-1
TGCAGCCTAGATAACTCCTACAATGAGCAGTTCTTC
CSLDNSYNEQFF
>few|TRBD1|TRBV30|TRBJ2-2
TGTGCCTGGACCCGGACAGGGTACACCGGGGAGCTGTTTTTT
CAWTRTGYTGELFF
>many|-|TRBV27|TRBJ1-1
TGTGCCAGCAGTCCGACCGGGACGTACACTGAAGCTTTCTTT
CASSPTGTYTEAFF
>few|-|TRBV27|TRBJ2-6
TGTGCCAGCAGTTTATCCACCCCGGGGGCCAACGTCCTGACTTTC
CASSLSTPGANVLTF
>-|-|TRBV6-5|TRBJ1-2
TGTGCCAGCAGTCACAGGGACTCGGGGGTCTATGGCTACACCTTC
CASSHRDSGVYGYTF
>-|TRBD2|TRBV3-1|TRBJ2-7
TGTGCCAGCAGCCAAGCAGCGGGGGGGCACTACGAGCAGTACTTC
CASSQAAGGHYEQYF
>-|TRBD2|TRBV12-5|TRBJ2-7
TGTGCTAGCGGAAGAGCGGGGGGGACAATCTACGAGCAGTACTTC
CASGRAGGTIYEQYF
>many|-|TRBV7-9|TRBJ1-5
TGTGCCAGCAGCTTAGCAGGGGTCAATCAGCCCCAGCATTTT
CASSLAGVNQPQHF
>-|-|TRBV6-1|TRBJ2-1
TGTGCCAGTTCCACCGGGACTCGAAGGAGGAATGAGCAGTTCTTC
CASSTGTRRRNEQFF
>many|-|TRBV20-1|TRBJ2-3
TGCAGTGCCCCCCTTGACGAGCTAGGGAGAGATACGCAGTATTTT
CSAPLDELGRDTQYF
>-|-|TRBV7-8|TRBJ2-1
TGTGCCAGCAGCTTAGTGGGAAGGGGTAGGAATGAGCAGTTCTTC
CASSLVGRGRNEQFF
>-|TRBD2|TRBV6-2/TRBV6-3|TRBJ2-3
TGTGCCAGCTCGCGGGGGGCCCTGCTTGGCACAGATACGCAGTATTTT
CASSRGALLGTDTQYF
>few|TRBD1|TRBV12-3/TRBV12-4|TRBJ1-3
TGTGCCAGCAGTTTAGAAGGGACAGGGACTGGAAACACCATATATTTT
CASSLEGTGTGNTIYF
>many|-|TRBV20-1|TRBJ2-3
TGCAGTGCGATCACGGGACTCCCGGACCATACAGATACGCAGTATTTT
CSAITGLPDHTDTQYF
>few|TRBD1|TRBV4-3|TRBJ2-1
TGCGCCAGCAGCCAAGAAGCGGACAGGTACAATGAGCAGTTCTTC
CASSQEADRYNEQFF
>few|-|TRBV5-1|TRBJ2-2
TGCGCCAGCAGCTCATTTGATCTAATTACCGGGGAGCTGTTTTTT
CASSSFDLITGELFF
>few|-|TRBV20-1|TRBJ2-2
TGCAGTGCTAGCCACGGCGGCACCGACACCGGGGAGCTGTTTTTT
CSASHGGTDTGELFF
>many|-|TRBV4-3|TRBJ1-5
TGCGCCAGCAGCCAAGAAGCGCAGGGGCGGAATCAGCCCCAGCATTTT
CASSQEAQGRNQPQHF
>-|TRBD1|TRBV20-1|TRBJ2-3
TGCAGTGGGATCGACAGGGGCGCGGGAGATACGCAGTATTTT
CSGIDRGAGDTQYF
>few|TRBD2|TRBV7-3|TRBJ2-3
TGTGCCAGCAGCTTAGTGGCGGGAGCGACAGATACGCAGTATTTT
CASSLVAGATDTQYF
>many|-|TRBV12-3/TRBV12-4|TRBJ2-5
TGTGCCAGCAGTCCAACTTGGCGGGAGACCCAGTACTTC
CASSPTWRETQYF
>-|TRBD1|TRBV5-1|TRBJ2-2
TGCGCCAGCAGCGGGAGACAGGGATCCACCGGGGAGCTGTATTTT
CASSGRQGSTGELYF
>many|-|TRBV30|TRBJ2-1
TGTGCCTGGAGTGTAATGGGTACGGGCAATGAGCAGTTCTTC
CAWSVMGTGNEQFF
>few|-|TRBV7-6|TRBJ2-1
TGTGCCAGCAGCGGGTTTAGGACCCGCACCCAGTTCTTC
CASSGFRTRTQFF
>many|-|TRBV20-1|TRBJ2-1
TGCAGTGCTAGTTATGGGGGGGGGGCCAATGAGCAGTTCTTC
CSASYGGGANEQFF
>-|TRBD2|TRBV28|TRBJ2-1
TGTGCCAGCAGCTCCCAACGGACTAGCGGCTACAATGAGCAGTTCTTC
CASSSQRTSGYNEQFF
>-|-|TRBV6-5|TRBJ2-1
TGTGCCAGCAGTCTATTCGGGGGTCCCCCCTACAATGAGCAGTTCTTC
CASSLFGGPPYNEQFF
>few|-|TRBV27|TRBJ2-7
TGTGCCAGCAGTCCCTCACATGGGGAGCAGTACTTC
CASSPSHGEQYF
>few|-|TRBV12-3/TRBV12-4|TRBJ2-4
TGTGCCAGCAGTTTCCGGGGAGCGGACATTCAGTACTTC
CASSFRGADIQYF
>-|TRBD2|TRBV5-6|TRBJ2-3
TGTGCCAGCAGCAAGGGACTAGCCATGGTTACAGATACGCAGTATTTT
CASSKGLAMVTDTQYF
>many|-|TRBV29-1|TRBJ2-4
TGCAGCGTTGTAATTCAGGGGGCCAAAAACATTCAGTACTTC
CSVVIQGAKNIQYF
>few|-|TRBV20-1|TRBJ2-5
TGCAGTGCTAGTTCCAGAGGTCCCGGGACCGAAGAGACCCAGTACTTC
CSASSRGPGTEETQYF
>few|TRBD1|TRBV6-1|TRBJ2-5
TGTGCCAGCAGTAGGGGACAGGGTTTAGAGACCCAGTACTTC
CASSRGQGLETQYF
>-|TRBD1|TRBV11-1|TRBJ1-4
TGTGCCAGCAGCCTTAATCCCCTCCGGGACAGGGATGAAAAACTGTTTTTT
CASSLNPLRDRDEKLFF
>few|-|TRBV7-2|TRBJ1-3
TGTGCCAGCGCGTGGGTCTCTGGAAACACCATATATTTT
CASAWVSGNTIYF